This TCR beta chain appears in the sequencing data of a study of Ad26.COV2.S vaccination and SARS-CoV-2 variants. Regarding the study as a whole: Once vaccination had occurred, spike-specific CD8+ and CD4+ T cell responses reportedly showed substantial breadth.

Worth noting for this clone: Its target is not known.

The CDR3 is 15 residues long. Germline-derived CDR1 and CDR2 are SGHTA and FQGNSA. V shed 6 bases and J shed 4 bases, with 19 bases lying between them. Clones were read by immunoSEQ multiplex PCR, and TCRdb kept only the in-frame ones, dropping some. The sample holds roughly 380,000 clones, roughly 90% seen once. As for treatment: some 20 received Ad26.COV2.S at low or high dose, single or two shots; about 5 received placebo; per-sample allocation not given. Collection of samples fell on day 63 after the first vaccine or placebo injection. An Ad26 vector expressing Wuhan-strain SARS-CoV-2 spike constituted the vaccine.

V gene TRBV7-2 combines with J gene TRBJ2-7, with D tentatively TRBD2 (7 bases). The sequencing used peripheral blood, collected in a trial of Ad26.COV2.S vaccine versus placebo. The sequence was obtained from a person aged 18-65 years who received the Ad26.COV2.S COVID-19 vaccine or a placebo. CDR3 protein: CASSPDGGLVYEQYF. DNA for the CDR3: TGTGCCAGCAGTCCAGACGGGGGGCTCGTATACGAGCAGTACTTC.